This TCR beta chain derives from a study of cytomegalovirus exposure and HLA in healthy donors. At the level of the study: There were around 100 million unique TCR beta sequences, drawn from about 180 million T cells, in an earlier analysis.

PCR was performed using 60 Vbeta and 13 Jbeta primers. TCRdb's copy holds only in-frame clones and misses some; the assay was immunoSEQ multiplex PCR. The table shows 200,000 to 250,000 clones, with less than 85% occurring only once. With respect to this clone: Its antigen remains unknown.

V was trimmed by 7 bases and J by 6 bases, leaving 21 bases between them. CDR3 size: 16 residues. From germline, CDR1 is SGHVS and CDR2 FQNEAQ. Broader study findings: One variant, a missense change in DCLRE1C, was linked in a later analysis to TCR beta V- and J-gene trimming. As was reported, the HLA-A and HLA-B alleles of most subjects were accurately predicted from TCR beta sequences.

The sequencing sample was made of PBMCs. The clonotype was recovered from a man between 18 and 35 years old in good health and CMV-seronegative. V and J are TRBV7-8 and TRBJ1-4; weak D call: TRBD1 (5 bases). CDR3 bases: TGTGCCAGCAACTGGGGAGGGGTACGGAAGGATGAAAAACTGTTTTTT. As protein: CASNWGGVRKDEKLFF.